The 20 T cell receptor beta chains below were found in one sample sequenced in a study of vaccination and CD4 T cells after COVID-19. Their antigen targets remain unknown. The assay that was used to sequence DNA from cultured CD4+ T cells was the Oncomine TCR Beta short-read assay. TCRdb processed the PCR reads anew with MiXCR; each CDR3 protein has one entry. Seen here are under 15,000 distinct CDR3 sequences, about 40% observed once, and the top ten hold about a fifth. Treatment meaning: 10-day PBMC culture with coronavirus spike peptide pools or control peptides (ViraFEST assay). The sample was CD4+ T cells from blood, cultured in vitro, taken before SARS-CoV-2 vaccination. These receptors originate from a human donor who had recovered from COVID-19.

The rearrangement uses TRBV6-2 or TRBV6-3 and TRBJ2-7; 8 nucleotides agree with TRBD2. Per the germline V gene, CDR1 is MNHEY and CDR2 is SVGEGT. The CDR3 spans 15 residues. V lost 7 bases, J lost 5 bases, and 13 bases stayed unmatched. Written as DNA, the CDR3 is TGTGCCAGCAAAACGACCCGGGAGGGCCGGGACGAGCAGTACTTC. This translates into CASKTTREGRDEQYF.

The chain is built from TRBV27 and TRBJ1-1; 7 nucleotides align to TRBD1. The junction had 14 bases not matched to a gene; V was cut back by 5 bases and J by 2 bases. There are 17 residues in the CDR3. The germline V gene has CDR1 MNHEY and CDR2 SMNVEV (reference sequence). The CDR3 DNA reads TGTGCCAGCAGTAGACAGGGAACGGGGGGGCTAAACACTGAAGCTTTCTTT. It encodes CASSRQGTGGLNTEAFF.

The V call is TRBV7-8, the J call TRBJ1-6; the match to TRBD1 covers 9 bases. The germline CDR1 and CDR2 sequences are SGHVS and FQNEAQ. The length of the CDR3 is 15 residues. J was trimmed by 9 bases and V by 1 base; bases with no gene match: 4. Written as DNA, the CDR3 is TGTGCCAGCAGCTTAGAAACAGGGGGCACTTCACCCCTCCACTTT. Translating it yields CASSLETGGTSPLHF. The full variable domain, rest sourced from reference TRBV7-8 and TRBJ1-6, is GAGVSQSPRYKVAKRGQDVALRCDPISGHVSLFWYQQALGQGPEFLTYFQNEAQLDKSGLPSDRFFAERPEGSVSTLKIQRTQQEDSAVYLCASSLETGGTSPLHFGNGTRLTVT.

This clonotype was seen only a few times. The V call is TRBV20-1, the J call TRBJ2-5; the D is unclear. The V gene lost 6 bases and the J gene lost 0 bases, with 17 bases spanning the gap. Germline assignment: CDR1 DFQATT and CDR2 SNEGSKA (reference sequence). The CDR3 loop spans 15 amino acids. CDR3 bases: TGCAGTGCCAGGCGTCCCGGACGGAACCAAGAGACCCAGTACTTC. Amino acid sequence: CSARRPGRNQETQYF.

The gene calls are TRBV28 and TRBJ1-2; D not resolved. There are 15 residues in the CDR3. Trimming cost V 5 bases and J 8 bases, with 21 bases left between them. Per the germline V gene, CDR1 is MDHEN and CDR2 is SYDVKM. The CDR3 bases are TGTGCCAGCAGTATAAGTGACATTTCTGCTCGAGGCTACACCTTC. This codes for CASSISDISARGYTF.

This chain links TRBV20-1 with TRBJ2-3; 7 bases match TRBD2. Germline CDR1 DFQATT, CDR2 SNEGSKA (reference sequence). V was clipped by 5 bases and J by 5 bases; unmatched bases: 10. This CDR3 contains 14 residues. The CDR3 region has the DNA TGCAGTGCTCCAGAGGTAGCGGGCGTAGATACGCAGTATTTT. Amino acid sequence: CSAPEVAGVDTQYF.

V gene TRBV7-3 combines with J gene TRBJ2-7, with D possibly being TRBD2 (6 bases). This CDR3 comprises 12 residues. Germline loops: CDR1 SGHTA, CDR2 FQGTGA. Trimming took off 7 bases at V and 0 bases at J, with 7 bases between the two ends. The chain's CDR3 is CASTGSSYEQYF. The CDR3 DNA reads TGTGCCAGCACCGGGAGCTCCTACGAGCAGTACTTC.

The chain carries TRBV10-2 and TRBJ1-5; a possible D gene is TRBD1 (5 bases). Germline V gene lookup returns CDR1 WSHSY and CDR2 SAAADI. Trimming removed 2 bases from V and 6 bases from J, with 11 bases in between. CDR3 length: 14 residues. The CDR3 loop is CASSENRITQPQHF. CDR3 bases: TGCGCCAGCAGTGAGAACAGGATCACTCAGCCCCAGCATTTT.

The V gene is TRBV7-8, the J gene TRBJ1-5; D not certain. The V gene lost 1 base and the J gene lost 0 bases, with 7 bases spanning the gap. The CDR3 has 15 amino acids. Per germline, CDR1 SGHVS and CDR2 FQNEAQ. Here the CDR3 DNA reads TGTGCCAGCAGCTTAGGTCCATTTAGCAATCAGCCCCAGCATTTT. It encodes CASSLGPFSNQPQHF.

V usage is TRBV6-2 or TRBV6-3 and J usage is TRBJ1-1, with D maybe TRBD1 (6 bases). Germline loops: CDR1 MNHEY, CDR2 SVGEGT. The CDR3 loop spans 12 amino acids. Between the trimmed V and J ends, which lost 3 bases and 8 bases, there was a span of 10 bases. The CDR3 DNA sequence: TGTGCCAGCAGTTATCAGGGGCGCGAAGCTTTCTTT. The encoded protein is CASSYQGREAFF.

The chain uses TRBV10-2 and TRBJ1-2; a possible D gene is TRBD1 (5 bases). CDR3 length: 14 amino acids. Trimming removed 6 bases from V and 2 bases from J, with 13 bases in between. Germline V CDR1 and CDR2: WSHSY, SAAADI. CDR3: CASRWQGQNYGYTF. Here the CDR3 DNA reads TGCGCCAGCAGGTGGCAGGGCCAAAACTATGGCTACACCTTC.

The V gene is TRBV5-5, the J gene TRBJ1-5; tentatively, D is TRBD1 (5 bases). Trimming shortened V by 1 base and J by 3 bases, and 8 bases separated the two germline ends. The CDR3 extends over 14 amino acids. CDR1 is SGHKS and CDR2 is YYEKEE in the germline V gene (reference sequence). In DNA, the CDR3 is TGTGCCAGCAGCTTGCTGGACAACAATCAGCCCCAGCATTTT. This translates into CASSLLDNNQPQHF.

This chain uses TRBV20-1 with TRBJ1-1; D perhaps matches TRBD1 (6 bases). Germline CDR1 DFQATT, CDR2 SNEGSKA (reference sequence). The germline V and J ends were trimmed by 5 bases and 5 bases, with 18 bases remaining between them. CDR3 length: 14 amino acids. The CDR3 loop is CSAFWGGGVTEAFF. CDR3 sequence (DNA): TGCAGTGCTTTTTGGGGGGGCGGGGTTACTGAAGCTTTCTTT.

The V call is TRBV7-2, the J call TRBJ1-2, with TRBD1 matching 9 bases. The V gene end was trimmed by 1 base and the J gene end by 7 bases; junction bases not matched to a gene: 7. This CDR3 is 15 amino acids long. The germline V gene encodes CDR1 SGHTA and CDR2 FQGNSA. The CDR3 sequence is CASSLGPDRGSGYTF. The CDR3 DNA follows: TGTGCCAGCAGCTTAGGCCCGGACAGGGGCAGTGGCTACACCTTC.

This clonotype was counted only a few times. Written as DNA, the CDR3 is TGTGCCACCAGCAGAGATGCGCGGTACAATGAGCAGTTCTTC. This sequence encodes CATSRDARYNEQFF. V and J are TRBV15 and TRBJ2-1; D gene ambiguous. The germline V gene has CDR1 LNHNV and CDR2 YYDKDF (reference sequence). CDR3 length: 14 residues. The V end was cut by 0 bases, the J end by 4 bases, with 7 bases between.

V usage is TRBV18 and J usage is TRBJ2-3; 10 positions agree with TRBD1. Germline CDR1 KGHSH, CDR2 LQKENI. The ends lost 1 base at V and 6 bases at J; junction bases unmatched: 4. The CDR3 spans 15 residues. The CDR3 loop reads CASSPRDRGMDTQYF. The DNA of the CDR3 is TGTGCCAGCTCACCACGGGACAGGGGTATGGATACGCAGTATTTT.

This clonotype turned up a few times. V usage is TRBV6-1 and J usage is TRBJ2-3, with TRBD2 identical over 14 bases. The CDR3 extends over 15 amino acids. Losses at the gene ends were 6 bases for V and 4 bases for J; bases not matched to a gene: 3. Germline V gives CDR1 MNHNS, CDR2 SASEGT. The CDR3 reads CASSEGLAGADTQYF. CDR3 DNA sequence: TGTGCCAGCAGCGAGGGACTAGCGGGGGCAGATACGCAGTATTTT.

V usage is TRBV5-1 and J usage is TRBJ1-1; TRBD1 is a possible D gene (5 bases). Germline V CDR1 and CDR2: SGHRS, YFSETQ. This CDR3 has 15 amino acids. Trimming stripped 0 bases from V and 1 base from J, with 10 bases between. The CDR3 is CASSLAGQGNTEAFF. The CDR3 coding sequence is TGCGCCAGCAGCTTGGCCGGGCAGGGGAACACTGAAGCTTTCTTT.

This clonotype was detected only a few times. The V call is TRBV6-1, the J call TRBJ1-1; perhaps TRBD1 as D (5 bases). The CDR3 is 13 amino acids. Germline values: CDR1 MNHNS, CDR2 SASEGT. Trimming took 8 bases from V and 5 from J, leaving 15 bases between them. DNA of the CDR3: TGTGCCAGCGGAGGGGTGGGGGGTACTGAAGCTTTCTTT. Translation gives CASGGVGGTEAFF.

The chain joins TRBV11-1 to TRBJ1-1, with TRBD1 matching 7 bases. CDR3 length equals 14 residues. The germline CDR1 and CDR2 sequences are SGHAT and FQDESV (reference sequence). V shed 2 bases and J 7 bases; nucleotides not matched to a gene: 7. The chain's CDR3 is CASSLTRQGREAFF. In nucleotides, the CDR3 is TGTGCCAGCAGCTTAACAAGACAGGGTCGTGAAGCTTTCTTT. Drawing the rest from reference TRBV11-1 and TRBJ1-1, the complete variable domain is EAEVAQSPRYKITEKSQAVAFWCDPISGHATLYWYRQILGQGPELLVQFQDESVVDDSQLPKDRFSAERLKGVDSTLKIQPAELGDSAMYLCASSLTRQGREAFFGQGTRLTVV.